This T cell receptor (beta chain) is drawn from a study of T cell responses to AZD1222 COVID-19 vaccine. Only in-frame clones appear in the TCRdb table, and some are missing; sequencing was by immunoSEQ multiplex PCR. The table shows around 100,000 clones, with around 90% occurring only once. Germline assignment: CDR1 LNHNV and CDR2 YYDKDF (reference sequence). The V segment lost 0 bases and the J segment 2 bases; nucleotides outside the gene matches: 15. The CDR3 is 21 amino acids. This TCR was sampled from an adult in good health. This chain uses TRBV15 with TRBJ2-2; 10 positions match TRBD2. The material sequenced was peripheral blood, taken on day 0 of AZD1222 vaccination. CDR3 loop: CATSRDQVEVAGGPNTGELFF. DNA of the CDR3: TGTGCCACCAGCAGAGATCAAGTTGAGGTAGCGGGGGGCCCTAACACCGGGGAGCTGTTTTTT.